Each of the 13 T cell receptor beta chains below was sequenced from the same sample in a study of cytomegalovirus exposure and HLA in healthy donors. Data came from immunoSEQ multiplex PCR; TCRdb stores just in-frame clones and leaves some out. This sample yields 100,000 or so clones, of which less than 85% are seen a single time; roughly 20% belongs to the top ten. Sequences were obtained from PBMCs. The origin of the receptors is a man between 18 and 29 years old in good health and CMV-seropositive.

The chain uses TRBV2 and TRBJ2-3; TRBD2 matches 7 bases. CDR1 SNHLY and CDR2 FYNNEI come from the germline V gene. V dropped 8 bases and J dropped 0; count of bases not matched to a gene: 11. CDR3 length: 16 amino acids. CDR3 sequence reads: CASPPGGRGSTDTQYF. The CDR3 DNA reads as TGTGCCAGCCCCCCCGGGGGGAGAGGGAGCACAGATACGCAGTATTTT.

The chain employs TRBV28 and TRBJ2-6; 7 bases are a match to TRBD1. Looked up from germline, CDR1 is MDHEN and CDR2 is SYDVKM. CDR3 length equals 16 residues. Unmatched junction bases numbered 7, after V lost 8 bases and J lost 0 bases. The CDR3 region is CASVQGVVSGANVLTF. CDR3 sequence (DNA): TGTGCCAGCGTGCAGGGGGTGGTCTCTGGGGCCAACGTCCTGACTTTC.

The J gene is TRBJ2-7, the V gene TRBV4-1, with 10 bases matching TRBD2. The V and J ends lost 0 bases and 3 bases, in that order; junction bases with no gene match: 2. Germline CDR1 and CDR2: MGHRA and YSYEKL. This CDR3 contains 15 residues. CDR3 sequence reads: CASSQEASGSYEQYV. DNA of the CDR3: TGCGCCAGCAGCCAAGAGGCTAGCGGGAGCTACGAGCAGTACGTC.

This clone was detected only once. CDR3 sequence (DNA): TGTGCCAGCAGCTTAGGACAGGGAGATTTCCAGTACTTC. Its protein product is CASSLGQGDFQYF. The chain links TRBV7-6 to TRBJ2-5, with 7 nucleotides matching TRBD1. Germline CDR1 reads SGHVS; CDR2 reads FNYEAQ. CDR3 length: 13 residues. V lost 1 base, J lost 10 bases, and 6 bases stayed unmatched.

Only a few counts were recorded for this clone. The chain joins TRBV9 to TRBJ2-5; a possible D gene is TRBD1 (6 bases). Trimming stripped 0 bases from V and 5 bases from J, with 14 bases between. The CDR3 contains 15 residues. Germline CDR1 SGDLS, CDR2 YYNGEE. The CDR3 DNA reads TGTGCCAGCAGCGTAGGTAACCAAAGGGGGGAGACCCAGTACTTC. This codes for CASSVGNQRGETQYF. The whole variable domain, filled in from reference TRBV9 and TRBJ2-5, reads DSGVTQTPKHLITATGQRVTLRCSPRSGDLSVYWYQQSLDQGLQFLIQYYNGEERAKGNILERFSAQQFPDLHSELNLSSLELGDSALYFCASSVGNQRGETQYFGPGTRLLVL.

The rearrangement links TRBV7-9 to TRBJ2-5; possibly TRBD2 for D (6 bases). The CDR3 runs 17 residues. Germline CDR1 is SEHNR and CDR2 is FQNEAQ (reference sequence). V lost 1 base, J lost 4 bases, and 19 bases lay in between. The CDR3 DNA sequence: TGTGCCAGCAGCTTAGGGGGCGGAGGGGAGCTTCGAGAGACCCAGTACTTC. Protein: CASSLGGGGELRETQYF.

The chain carries TRBV5-1 and TRBJ2-3, with D possibly TRBD1 on 5 matching bases. The germline V gene encodes CDR1 SGHRS and CDR2 YFSETQ. V was pared by 4 bases and J by 5 bases, with 8 bases between. This CDR3 spans 12 amino acids. DNA of the CDR3: TGCGCCAGCAGCGTAACAGGAGATACGCAGTATTTT. Encoded protein: CASSVTGDTQYF.

V usage is TRBV29-1 and J usage is TRBJ2-1; tentatively, D is TRBD1 (5 bases). From germline, CDR1 is SQVTM and CDR2 ANQGSEA. The V end lost 6 bases, the J end lost 0 bases, and 18 bases lay between the germline ends. CDR3 length: 16 amino acids. The CDR3 loop is CSVEKDSHYSYNEQFF. CDR3 DNA: TGCAGCGTCGAGAAAGACAGCCACTACTCCTACAATGAGCAGTTCTTC.

This chain uses TRBV5-6 with TRBJ2-7; D is perhaps TRBD1 (6 bases). The CDR3 is made up of 15 amino acids. V was pared by 1 base and J by 1 base, with 12 bases between. The germline gives CDR1 SGHDT, CDR2 YYEEEE. The CDR3 region has the DNA TGTGCCAGCAGCTTGAGGCGTGGACAGTCCTACGAGCAGTACTTC. Protein sequence: CASSLRRGQSYEQYF. The variable domain in full, completed from reference TRBV5-6 and TRBJ2-7, reads DAGVTQSPTHLIKTRGQQVTLRCSPKSGHDTVSWYQQALGQGPQFIFQYYEEEERQRGNFPDRFSGHQFPNYSSELNVNALLLGDSALYLCASSLRRGQSYEQYFGPGTRLTVT.

The CDR3 region has the DNA TGTGCCAGCAGCTTAGGCGGTTCGGGGGTTCCCGCTGGCTACACCTTC. Translating it yields CASSLGGSGVPAGYTF. The rearrangement joins TRBV13 to TRBJ1-2, with D perhaps matching TRBD1 (5 bases). Germline V lookup: CDR1 PRHDT, CDR2 FYEKMQ (reference sequence). Trimming cost V 0 bases and J 7 bases, with 18 bases left between them. CDR3 size: 16 residues.

The rearrangement joins TRBV6-6 to TRBJ1-2, with D perhaps matching TRBD1 (5 bases). Germline CDR1 is MNHNY and CDR2 is SVGAGI (reference sequence). Trimming took 2 bases from V and 4 from J, leaving 11 bases between them. The CDR3 covers 14 residues. The CDR3 sequence: CASSYPDSPYGYTF. In DNA, the CDR3 is TGTGCCAGCAGTTACCCAGACAGTCCCTATGGCTACACCTTC.

The gene calls are TRBV9 and TRBJ2-2; D is possibly TRBD2 (5 bases). The CDR3 sequence is 17 residues long. Trimming took 5 bases from V and 0 from J, leaving 17 bases between them. Germline CDR1 is SGDLS and CDR2 is YYNGEE. The CDR3 region has the DNA TGTGCCAGCAGTAACCGGCTTTCCGGGGCGAACACCGGGGAGCTGTTTTTT. This codes for CASSNRLSGANTGELFF.

The chain has TRBV5-1 and TRBJ2-3, with D uncertain. The CDR3 is 15 residues long. CDR1 is SGHRS and CDR2 is YFSETQ in the germline V gene. With 1 base removed from V and 4 bases from J, the gap between germline ends came to 13 bases. The CDR3 loop reads CASSLQEPKADTQYF. DNA of the CDR3: TGCGCCAGCAGCTTGCAGGAACCTAAGGCAGATACGCAGTATTTT. The variable domain in full, with the rest retrieved from reference TRBV5-1 and TRBJ2-3, is KAGVTQTPRYLIKTRGQQVTLSCSPISGHRSVSWYQQTPGQGLQFLFEYFSETQRNKGNFPGRFSGRQFSNSRSEMNVSTLELGDSALYLCASSLQEPKADTQYFGPGTRLTVL.